This T cell receptor (beta chain) derives from a study of blood T cell repertoires in COVID-19. Assay used: immunoSEQ multiplex PCR; TCRdb lists only in-frame clones, some missing. Among about 300,000 clones listed, roughly 89% were seen once. Germline values: CDR1 LGHDT, CDR2 YNNKEL (reference sequence). The ends lost 0 bases at V and 2 bases at J; junction bases unmatched: 3. The CDR3 spans 15 residues. Specimen: PBMCs or T cells enriched from blood (not recorded which). The chain uses TRBV3-1 (or the pseudogene TRBV3-2) and TRBJ2-5; 7 bases fit TRBD1. This receptor was identified in a man aged 55 to 70 who had recovered from COVID-19. DNA of the CDR3: TGTGCCAGCAGCCAAGACAAGGGACAGCAAGAGACCCAGTACTTC. It yields the protein CASSQDKGQQETQYF.